The 3 T cell receptor beta chains below all came from one sample that was sequenced in a study of blood T cell repertoires in COVID-19. Clones were read by immunoSEQ multiplex PCR, and TCRdb kept only the in-frame ones, dropping some. The sample consists of roughly 290,000 clones, around 87% of them appearing once. Sample: peripheral blood. The receptors were sampled from a woman between 50 and 59 years old who had recovered from COVID-19.

The chain is built from TRBV28 and TRBJ1-2; D unresolved. V lost 2 bases and J lost 6, with 7 bases in between. The CDR3 length is 12 residues. The germline V gene encodes CDR1 MDHEN and CDR2 SYDVKM. DNA for the CDR3: TGTGCCAGCAGTTTAGAGGTAGATGGCTACACCTTC. Translated: CASSLEVDGYTF.

V is TRBV5-4 and J is TRBJ1-6; no reliable D call. The V gene's germline CDR1 is SGHNT and CDR2 YYREEE (reference sequence). The CDR3 is 14 residues long. V dropped 1 base and J dropped 4 bases, with 6 bases sitting between them. The CDR3 DNA is TGTGCCAGCAGCTTGAGTCAGTATAATTCACCCCTCCACTTT. It translates to CASSLSQYNSPLHF.

As to this clone: Additional DNA sequences in this sample encode the identical CDR3. The chain recombines TRBV19 with TRBJ1-1; D gene unclear. The length of the CDR3 is 13 residues. Between the trimmed V and J ends, which lost 3 bases and 1 base, there was a span of 6 bases. Looked up from germline, CDR1 is LNHDA and CDR2 is SQIVND (reference sequence). The CDR3 region has the DNA TGTGCCAGTAGTATTGATAGGAACACTGAAGCTTTCTTT. Residues: CASSIDRNTEAFF. The variable domain in full, completed from reference TRBV19 and TRBJ1-1, reads DGGITQSPKYLFRKEGQNVTLSCEQNLNHDAMYWYRQDPGQGLRLIYYSQIVNDFQKGDIAEGYSVSREKKESFPLTVTSAQKNPTAFYLCASSIDRNTEAFFGQGTRLTVV.